The rows below give T cell receptor beta chains drawn from one sample of a study of T cell responses to AZD1222 COVID-19 vaccine. Sequencing used immunoSEQ multiplex PCR; TCRdb keeps in-frame clones, though not all of them. The sample has about 150,000 clones, 90% seen once. The sequencing used peripheral blood, collected on day 0 of AZD1222 vaccination. The origin of the receptors is an adult in good health. CDR3s include the opening cysteine and the closing phenylalanine or tryptophan. The order of the fields is V gene, J gene, D gene, CDR3 DNA, CDR3 protein. D genes are given only for firm matches.

V: TRBV5-6
J: TRBJ2-1
D: TRBD2
DNA: TGTGCCAGCAGCTTGTATTTGCGGGAGAACGGTAATGAGCAGTTCTTC
CDR3: CASSLYLRENGNEQFF

V: TRBV28
J: TRBJ1-2
D: -
DNA: TGTGCCAGCAGTCCCCACATGACCCCGTATGGCTACACCTTC
CDR3: CASSPHMTPYGYTF

V: TRBV18
J: TRBJ2-2
D: -
DNA: TGTGCCAGCTCACCACATAGACTAGAGTCGGCCACCGGGGAGCTGTTTTTT
CDR3: CASSPHRLESATGELFF

V: TRBV9
J: TRBJ1-2
D: -
DNA: TGTGCCAGCAGCGCTTGGGCTGAGAACTATGGCTACACCTTC
CDR3: CASSAWAENYGYTF

V: TRBV28
J: TRBJ2-3
D: TRBD2
DNA: TGTGCCAGCAGTTTATTTGCTAGCGGGATAGGCACAGATACGCAGTATTTT
CDR3: CASSLFASGIGTDTQYF

V: TRBV9
J: TRBJ2-3
D: -
DNA: TGTGCCAGCAGCGCGGGCTGGGGAGACACAGATACGCAGTATTTT
CDR3: CASSAGWGDTDTQYF

V: TRBV11-2
J: TRBJ2-1
D: -
DNA: TGTGCCAGCAACCAAGGACAGTACAATGAGCAGTTCTTC
CDR3: CASNQGQYNEQFF

V: TRBV5-1
J: TRBJ2-6
D: TRBD2
DNA: TGCGCCAGCAGCAGAACCCGGGGGGACTCTGGGGCCAACGTCCTGACTTTC
CDR3: CASSRTRGDSGANVLTF

V: TRBV27
J: TRBJ2-3
D: TRBD1
DNA: TGTGCCAGCAGCGATTGGGACAGGGGAACAGATACGCAGTATTTT
CDR3: CASSDWDRGTDTQYF

V: TRBV7-9
J: TRBJ2-1
D: -
DNA: TGTGCCAGCAGCTTAGGGATCCTCACCCTGTACGAGCAGTTCTTC
CDR3: CASSLGILTLYEQFF

V: TRBV7-3
J: TRBJ1-4
D: -
DNA: TGTGCCAGCAGCTTAATTGGGCGGGGGAGGGTCTGGGAAAAACTGTTTTTT
CDR3: CASSLIGRGRVWEKLFF

V: TRBV7-7
J: TRBJ2-3
D: -
DNA: TGTGCCAGCAGCAACGGACAGGGAGGGCAGACAGATACGCAGTATTTT
CDR3: CASSNGQGGQTDTQYF

V: TRBV10-3
J: TRBJ1-2
D: -
DNA: TGTGCCATCAGTGAGGACAGACAATTACACGGAGGCTACACCTTC
CDR3: CAISEDRQLHGGYTF

V: TRBV4-2
J: TRBJ1-1
D: TRBD1
DNA: TGTGCCAGCAGCCCCAAACAGGGGGGGAACACTGAAGCTTTCTTT
CDR3: CASSPKQGGNTEAFF

V: TRBV2
J: TRBJ2-1
D: TRBD2
DNA: TGTGCCAGCAGTGAAGTGGGACTAGGAAATGAGCAGTTCTTC
CDR3: CASSEVGLGNEQFF

V: TRBV28
J: TRBJ2-7
D: -
DNA: TGTGCCAGCAAAAGCAGGGGTTTTACCTACGAGCAGTACTTC
CDR3: CASKSRGFTYEQYF

V: TRBV2
J: TRBJ2-1
D: TRBD2
DNA: TGTGCCAGCATTCATAGCGGGGGGGTTTACAATGAGCAGTTCTTC
CDR3: CASIHSGGVYNEQFF

V: TRBV25-1
J: TRBJ2-5
D: -
DNA: TGTGCCAGCACCACATCCGGGGGGCCAGAGACCCAGTACTTC
CDR3: CASTTSGGPETQYF

V: TRBV2
J: TRBJ2-1
D: -
DNA: TGTGCCAGCAGTCCGTTCGGGGCCAACAATGAGCAGTTCTTC
CDR3: CASSPFGANNEQFF

V: TRBV28
J: TRBJ2-1
D: -
DNA: TGTGCCAGCAGCCCCGCCTTACCGGGGAATGAGCAGTTCTTC
CDR3: CASSPALPGNEQFF